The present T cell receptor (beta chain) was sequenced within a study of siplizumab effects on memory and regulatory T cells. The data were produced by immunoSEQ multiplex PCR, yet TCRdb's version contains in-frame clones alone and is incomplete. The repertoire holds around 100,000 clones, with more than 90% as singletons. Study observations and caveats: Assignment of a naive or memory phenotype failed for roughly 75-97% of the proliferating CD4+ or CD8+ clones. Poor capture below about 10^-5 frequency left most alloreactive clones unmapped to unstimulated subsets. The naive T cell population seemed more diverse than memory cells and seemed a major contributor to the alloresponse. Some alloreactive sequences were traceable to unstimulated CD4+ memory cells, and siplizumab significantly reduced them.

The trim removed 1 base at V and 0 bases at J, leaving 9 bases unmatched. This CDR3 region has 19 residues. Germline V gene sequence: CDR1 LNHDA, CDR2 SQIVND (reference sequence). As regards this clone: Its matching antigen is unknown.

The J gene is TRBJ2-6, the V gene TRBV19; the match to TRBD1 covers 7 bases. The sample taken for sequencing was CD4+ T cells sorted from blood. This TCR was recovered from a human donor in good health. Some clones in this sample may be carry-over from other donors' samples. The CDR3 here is CASSIAAGGYGSGANVLTF. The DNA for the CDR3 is TGTGCCAGTAGTATAGCGGCAGGGGGATACGGCTCTGGGGCCAACGTCCTGACTTTC.